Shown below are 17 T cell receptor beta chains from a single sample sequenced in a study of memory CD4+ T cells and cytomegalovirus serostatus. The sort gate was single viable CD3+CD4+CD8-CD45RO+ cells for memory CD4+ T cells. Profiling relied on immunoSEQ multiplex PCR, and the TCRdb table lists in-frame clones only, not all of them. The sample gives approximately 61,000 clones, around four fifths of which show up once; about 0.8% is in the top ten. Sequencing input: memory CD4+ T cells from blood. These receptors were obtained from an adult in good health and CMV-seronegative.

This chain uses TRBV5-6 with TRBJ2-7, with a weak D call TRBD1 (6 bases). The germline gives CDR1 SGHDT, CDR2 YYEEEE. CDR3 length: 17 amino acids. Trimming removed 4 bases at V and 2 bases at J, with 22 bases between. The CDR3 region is CASSLTESPGTTYEQYF. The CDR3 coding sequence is TGTGCCAGCAGCCTTACCGAGTCCCCCGGGACAACCTACGAGCAGTACTTC.

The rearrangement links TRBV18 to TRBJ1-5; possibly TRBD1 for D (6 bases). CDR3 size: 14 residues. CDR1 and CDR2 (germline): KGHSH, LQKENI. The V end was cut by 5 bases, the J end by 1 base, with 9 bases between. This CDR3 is CASSTGPSNQPQHF. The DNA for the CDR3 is TGTGCCAGCTCAACAGGGCCGAGCAATCAGCCCCAGCATTTT.

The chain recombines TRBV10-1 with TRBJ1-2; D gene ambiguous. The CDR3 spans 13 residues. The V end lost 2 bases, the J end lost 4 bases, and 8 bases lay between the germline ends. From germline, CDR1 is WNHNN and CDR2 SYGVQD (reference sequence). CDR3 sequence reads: CASSERRSYGYTF. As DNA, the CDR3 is TGCGCCAGCAGTGAGCGACGGTCCTATGGCTACACCTTC.

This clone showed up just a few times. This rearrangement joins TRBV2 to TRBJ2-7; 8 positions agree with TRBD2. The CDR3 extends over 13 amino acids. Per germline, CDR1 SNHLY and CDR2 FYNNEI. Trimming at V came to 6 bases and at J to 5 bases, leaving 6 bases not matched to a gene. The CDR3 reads CASSREGEDEQYF. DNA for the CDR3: TGTGCCAGCAGCCGGGAGGGGGAGGACGAGCAGTACTTC.

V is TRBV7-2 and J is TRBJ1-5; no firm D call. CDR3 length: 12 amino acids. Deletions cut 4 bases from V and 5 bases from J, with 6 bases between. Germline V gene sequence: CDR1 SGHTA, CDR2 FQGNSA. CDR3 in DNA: TGTGCCAGCAGCTCCTACCATCAGCCCCAGCATTTT. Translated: CASSSYHQPQHF.

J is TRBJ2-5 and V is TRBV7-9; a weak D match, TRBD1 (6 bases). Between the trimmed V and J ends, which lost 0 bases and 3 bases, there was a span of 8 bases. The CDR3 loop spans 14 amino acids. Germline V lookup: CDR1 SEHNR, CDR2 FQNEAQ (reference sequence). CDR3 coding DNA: TGTGCCAGCAGCTTAGCGACAGGAAAAGAGACCCAGTACTTC. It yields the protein CASSLATGKETQYF.

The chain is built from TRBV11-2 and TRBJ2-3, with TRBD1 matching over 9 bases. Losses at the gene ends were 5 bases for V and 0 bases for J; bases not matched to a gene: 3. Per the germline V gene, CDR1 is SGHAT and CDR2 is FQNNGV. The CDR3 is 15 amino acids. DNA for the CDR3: TGTGCCAGCAGCCAGGACAGGGGAAGCACAGATACGCAGTATTTT. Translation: CASSQDRGSTDTQYF.

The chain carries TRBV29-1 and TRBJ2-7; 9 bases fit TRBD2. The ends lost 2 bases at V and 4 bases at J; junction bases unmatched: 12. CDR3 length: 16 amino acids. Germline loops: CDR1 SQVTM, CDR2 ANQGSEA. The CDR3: CSVERVSGRSSYEQYF. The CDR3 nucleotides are TGCAGCGTTGAACGTGTAAGCGGGAGGTCATCTTACGAGCAGTACTTC.

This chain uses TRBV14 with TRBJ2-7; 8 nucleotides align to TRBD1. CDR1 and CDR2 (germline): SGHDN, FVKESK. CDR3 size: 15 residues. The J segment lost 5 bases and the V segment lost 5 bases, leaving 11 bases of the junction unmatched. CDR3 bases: TGTGCCAGCAGCAGCCGACAGGGGTTGAGGAACGAGCAGTACTTC. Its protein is CASSSRQGLRNEQYF.

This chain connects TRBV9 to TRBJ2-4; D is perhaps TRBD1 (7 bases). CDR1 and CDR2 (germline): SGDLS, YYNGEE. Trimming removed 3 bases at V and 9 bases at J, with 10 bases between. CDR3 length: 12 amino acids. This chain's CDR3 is CASSAQGGIQYF. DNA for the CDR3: TGTGCCAGCAGCGCCCAGGGGGGCATTCAGTACTTC.

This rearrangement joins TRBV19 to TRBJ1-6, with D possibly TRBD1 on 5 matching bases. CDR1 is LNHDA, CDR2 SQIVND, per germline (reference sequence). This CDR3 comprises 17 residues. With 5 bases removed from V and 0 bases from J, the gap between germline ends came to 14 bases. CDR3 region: CASSRGTEVSYNSPLHF. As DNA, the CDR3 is TGTGCCAGTAGTCGAGGGACCGAAGTCTCCTATAATTCACCCCTCCACTTT.

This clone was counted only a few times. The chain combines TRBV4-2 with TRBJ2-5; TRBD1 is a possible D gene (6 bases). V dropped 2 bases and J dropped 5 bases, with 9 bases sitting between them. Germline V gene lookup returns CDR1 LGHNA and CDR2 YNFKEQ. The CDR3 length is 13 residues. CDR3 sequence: CASSQSRGETQYF. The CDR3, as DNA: TGTGCCAGCAGCCAATCAAGGGGGGAGACCCAGTACTTC.

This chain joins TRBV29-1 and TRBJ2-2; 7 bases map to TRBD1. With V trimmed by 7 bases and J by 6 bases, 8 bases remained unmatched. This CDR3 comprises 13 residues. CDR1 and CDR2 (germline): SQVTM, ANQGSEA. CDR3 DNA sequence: TGCAGCGGGGGACAGAGAGGGGCCGGGGAGCTGTTTTTT. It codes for CSGGQRGAGELFF.

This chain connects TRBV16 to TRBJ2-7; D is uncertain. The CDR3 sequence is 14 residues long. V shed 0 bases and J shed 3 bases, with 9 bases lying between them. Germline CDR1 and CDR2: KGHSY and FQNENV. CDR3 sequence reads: CASSQSVSSYEQYF. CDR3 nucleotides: TGTGCCAGCAGCCAATCGGTTAGCAGCTACGAGCAGTACTTC.

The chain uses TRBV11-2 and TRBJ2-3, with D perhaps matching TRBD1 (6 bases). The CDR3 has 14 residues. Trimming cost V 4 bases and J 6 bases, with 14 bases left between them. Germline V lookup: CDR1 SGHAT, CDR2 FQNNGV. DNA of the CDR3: TGTGCCAGCAGCTCGGACAGCTCGGGGGATACGCAGTATTTT. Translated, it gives CASSSDSSGDTQYF.

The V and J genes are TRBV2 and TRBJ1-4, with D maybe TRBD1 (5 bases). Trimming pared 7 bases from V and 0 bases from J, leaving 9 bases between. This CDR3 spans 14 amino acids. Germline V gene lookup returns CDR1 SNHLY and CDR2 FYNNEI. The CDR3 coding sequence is TGTGCCAGCACCCCGACAGCAACTAATGAAAAACTGTTTTTT. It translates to CASTPTATNEKLFF.

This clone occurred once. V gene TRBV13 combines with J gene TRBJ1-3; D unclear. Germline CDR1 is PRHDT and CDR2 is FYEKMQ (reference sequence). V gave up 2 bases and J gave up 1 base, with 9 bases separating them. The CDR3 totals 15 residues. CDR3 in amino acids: CASSLRPGSGNTIYF. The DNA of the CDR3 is TGTGCCAGCAGCTTACGGCCGGGGTCTGGAAACACCATATATTTT.